A single sample gave rise to the 10 T cell receptor beta chains below, sequenced in a study of blood T cell repertoires in COVID-19 (dated by TCRdb to the early 2020s). Library prep was done by the immunoSEQ multiplex PCR assay. TCRdb re-hosts the immuneACCESS table, in-frame sequences only. Its copies lack some clones; in the studies checked, an unresolved V gene accounts for under half of them, and the cause for the rest is not known. For this sample there are about 100,000 clones; 86% appear just once. The ten most abundant clones make up over 1.5% of the sample. What was sequenced was peripheral blood. These TCRs come from a man at least 80 years old with acute or convalescent COVID-19.

CDR3 DNA: TGTGCCACCGGGGGTCAAGAGACCCAGTACTTC. It yields the protein CATGGQETQYF. The rearrangement joins TRBV25-1 to TRBJ2-5, with D perhaps matching TRBD2 (6 bases). There are 11 residues in the CDR3. Trimming took 10 bases from V and 2 from J, leaving 8 bases between them. CDR1 is MGHDK and CDR2 is SYGVNS in the germline V gene.

This clone appeared a single time. The chain joins TRBV7-2 to TRBJ2-3; D possibly corresponds to TRBD2 (6 bases). The CDR3 is made up of 14 amino acids. V gave up 6 bases and J gave up 4 bases, with 14 bases separating them. CDR1 SGHTA and CDR2 FQGNSA come from the germline V gene. The CDR3: CASRFGRAADTQYF. The CDR3 nucleotides read TGTGCCAGCAGGTTCGGGAGAGCGGCAGATACGCAGTATTTT. The full variable domain, with the rest looked up from reference TRBV7-2 and TRBJ2-3, is GAGVSQSPSNKVTEKGKDVELRCDPISGHTALYWYRQSLGQGLEFLIYFQGNSAPDKSGLPSDRFSAERTGGSVSTLTIQRTQQEDSAVYLCASRFGRAADTQYFGPGTRLTVL.

This chain uses TRBV10-2 with TRBJ2-7, with 10 bases that match TRBD1. This CDR3 spans 14 amino acids. Trimming took 6 bases from V and 7 from J; bases not matched to a gene: 9. Germline loops: CDR1 WSHSY, CDR2 SAAADI. This CDR3 reads CASSAAGQGGEQYF. CDR3 DNA sequence: TGCGCCAGCAGCGCCGCCGGACAGGGGGGTGAGCAGTACTTC.

This sequence joins TRBV12-3 or TRBV12-4 and TRBJ1-6, with 7 positions matching TRBD1. This CDR3 comprises 13 residues. The trim removed 7 bases at V and 7 bases at J, leaving 4 bases unmatched. The CDR3 region is CASTQTGNSPLHF. DNA of the CDR3: TGTGCCAGCACCCAGACAGGGAATTCACCCCTCCACTTT.

This clone was seen a handful of times. This chain links TRBV9 with TRBJ1-4; TRBD1 aligns across 7 bases. This CDR3 contains 14 residues. CDR1 SGDLS and CDR2 YYNGEE come from the germline V gene. Losses at the gene ends were 4 bases for V and 7 bases for J; bases not matched to a gene: 7. The CDR3 DNA sequence: TGTGCCAGCAGCTATACAGGGGTTGGTGAAAAACTGTTTTTT. It codes for CASSYTGVGEKLFF.

The rearrangement uses TRBV19 and TRBJ2-3; weak D call: TRBD1 (5 bases). The CDR3 is 13 residues long. V was clipped by 7 bases and J by 3 bases, with 11 bases between them. Germline V gene lookup returns CDR1 LNHDA and CDR2 SQIVND (reference sequence). Written as DNA, the CDR3 is TGTGCCAGTACAGGGCAGGAGACAGATACGCAGTATTTT. Residues: CASTGQETDTQYF. Variable domain in full (rest from reference TRBV19 and TRBJ2-3): DGGITQSPKYLFRKEGQNVTLSCEQNLNHDAMYWYRQDPGQGLRLIYYSQIVNDFQKGDIAEGYSVSREKKESFPLTVTSAQKNPTAFYLCASTGQETDTQYFGPGTRLTVL.

This chain links TRBV4-3 with TRBJ1-1; D may be TRBD1 (5 bases). V was trimmed by 0 bases and J by 4 bases, leaving 18 bases between them. The CDR3 runs 17 residues. Germline CDR1 and CDR2: LGHNA and YSLEER. CDR3 sequence (DNA): TGCGCCAGCAGCCAAGATCTTGCAGGGTACGTTGGCACTGAAGCTTTCTTT. This gives the protein CASSQDLAGYVGTEAFF.

This chain links TRBV7-9 with TRBJ1-1; no definite D call. Germline loops: CDR1 SEHNR, CDR2 FQNEAQ (reference sequence). The CDR3 loop spans 14 amino acids. V lost 2 bases to trimming and J lost 2 bases, with 9 bases between them. This CDR3 reads CASSLPGGNTEAFF. The CDR3 bases are TGTGCCAGCAGCTTACCAGGAGGAAACACTGAAGCTTTCTTT. Complete variable domain (other parts from reference TRBV7-9 and TRBJ1-1): DTGVSQNPRHKITKRGQNVTFRCDPISEHNRLYWYRQTLGQGPEFLTYFQNEAQLEKSRLLSDRFSAERPKGSFSTLEIQRTEQGDSAMYLCASSLPGGNTEAFFGQGTRLTVV.

The chain couples TRBV27 to TRBJ2-5, with TRBD1 matching over 8 bases. This CDR3 region has 17 residues. CDR1 is MNHEY, CDR2 SMNVEV, per germline (reference sequence). After removal of 0 bases from V and 2 bases from J, the junction contained 8 bases not matched to a gene. The CDR3 region is CASSLSARGQPQETQYF. The DNA of the CDR3 is TGTGCCAGCAGTTTATCGGCCAGGGGGCAACCGCAAGAGACCCAGTACTTC.

The J gene is TRBJ2-7, the V gene TRBV7-3; maybe TRBD2 (6 bases). Trimming cost V 1 base and J 3 bases, with 19 bases left between them. CDR1 is SGHTA, CDR2 FQGTGA, per germline. There are 17 residues in the CDR3. For the CDR3, the DNA is TGTGCCAGCAGCTTAAAGTATGCGGAACCCGGGAGCTACGAGCAGTACTTC. It specifies CASSLKYAEPGSYEQYF.